This T cell receptor (beta chain) came from a study of shared clonotypes between healthy human individuals. Clones were read by immunoSEQ multiplex PCR, and TCRdb kept only the in-frame ones, dropping some. The sample lists more than 500,000 clones, approximately 95% occurring once. Each of the donors was a healthy adult who was HIV-negative and had not had a recent acute infection or vaccination. This CDR3 is built from 14 residues. Per germline, CDR1 MDHEN and CDR2 SYDVKM. The junction had 3 bases not matched to a gene; V was cut back by 5 bases and J by 3 bases. The sequence was collected from a woman in her twenties or thirties in good health. The material sequenced was naive CD4+ T cells sorted from blood. As for subset: CD45RA+ positively selected. The V and J genes are TRBV28 and TRBJ2-5, with 10 bases that match TRBD1. This chain's CDR3 is CASSPTGGEETQYF. DNA of the CDR3: TGTGCCAGCAGTCCGACAGGGGGCGAAGAGACCCAGTACTTC. The whole variable domain, filled in from reference TRBV28 and TRBJ2-5, reads DVKVTQSSRYLVKRTGEKVFLECVQDMDHENMFWYRQDPGLGLRLIYFSYDVKMKEKGDIPEGYSVSREKKERFSLILESASTNQTSMYLCASSPTGGEETQYFGPGTRLLVL.